This T cell receptor (beta chain) originates from a study of a mutant IDH1 vaccine in newly diagnosed glioma. Study details: Treated patients had a mean age of about 40 years and a sex split that was around 60% male and around 38% female. It was radiotherapy, temozolomide, or both that patients received previously, with most receiving both.

Time point meaning: week 23, last vaccination. Each vaccine dose was 300 ug of mutant IDH1 20-mer peptide, with topical imiquimod. Data came from immunoSEQ multiplex PCR; TCRdb stores just in-frame clones and leaves some out. The profile shows roughly 30,000 clones, roughly 80% of them singletons. CDR3 length equals 9 residues. In germline, CDR1 is GTSNPN, CDR2 SVGIG (reference sequence). Study-level findings and limits: Among patients, 93.3% showed immune responses induced by the vaccine. Top-clonotype changes in peripheral T cells seemed unrelated to pseudoprogression.

In regard to this clone: Antigen: not known. A read error may produce the germline difference seen at one junction end.

The rearrangement links TRBV30 to TRBJ1-1; D is undetermined. The sequencing here drew on PBMCs, taken from a glioma patient whose treatment included an IDH1 peptide vaccine. The clonotype comes from a woman in her twenties or thirties with glioma. The CDR3 sequence: CAWKSEAFF. CDR3 coding DNA: TGTGCCTGGAAATCTGAGGCTTTCTTT.